The 6 T cell receptor beta chains presented below share a single source sample, sequenced in a study of blood T cell repertoires in COVID-19 (dated by TCRdb to 2020 to 2022). Libraries were constructed by the immunoSEQ multiplex PCR assay. In its TCRdb copy, this immuneACCESS table keeps in-frame sequences only and misses some clones. Where compared with another copy, unresolved V genes explain less than half of these, and the others have no known cause. The sample includes approximately 190,000 clones, with around nine tenths observed a single time. The leading ten clones occupy approximately 5.6% of the sample. What was sequenced was peripheral blood. These receptors came from a woman aged 40 to 50 who had recovered from COVID-19.

The chain is built from TRBV19 and TRBJ1-5; possibly TRBD1 for D (6 bases). The V and J ends lost 1 base and 7 bases respectively, with 20 bases between them. In germline, CDR1 is LNHDA, CDR2 SQIVND (reference sequence). The CDR3 spans 17 residues. The CDR3 loop is CASSIGKGRGLGQPQHF. The CDR3 coding sequence is TGTGCCAGTAGTATAGGAAAAGGCAGGGGACTAGGGCAGCCCCAGCATTTT.

This chain links TRBV11-2 with TRBJ2-2; D is possibly TRBD2 (6 bases). The V end was cut by 5 bases, the J end by 2 bases, with 15 bases between. Germline assignment: CDR1 SGHAT and CDR2 FQNNGV. The CDR3 spans 16 residues. The DNA of the CDR3 is TGTGCCAGCAGCCGGACGGGGGTGGGTAACACCGGGGAGCTGTTTTTT. Translated, it gives CASSRTGVGNTGELFF.

The rearrangement uses TRBV7-9 and TRBJ1-1; D perhaps matches TRBD1 (6 bases). This CDR3 is 15 amino acids long. With 2 bases removed from V and 3 bases from J, the gap between germline ends came to 13 bases. Germline CDR1 reads SEHNR; CDR2 reads FQNEAQ (reference sequence). CDR3 residues: CASSLMGEGDTEAFF. The CDR3 nucleotides are TGTGCCAGCAGCTTAATGGGGGAGGGGGACACTGAAGCTTTCTTT.

V gene TRBV5-1 combines with J gene TRBJ2-5; maybe TRBD2 (7 bases). V lost 4 bases to trimming and J lost 4 bases, with 23 bases between them. The CDR3 spans 17 residues. Germline V gives CDR1 SGHRS, CDR2 YFSETQ. CDR3 region: CASSPRGGISSGETQYF. For the CDR3, the DNA is TGCGCCAGCAGCCCAAGGGGGGGAATAAGTTCCGGAGAGACCCAGTACTTC.

The CDR3 DNA reads TGTGCCAGCAGCCATGCACAGGGGCTGTTTTTT. Amino acid sequence: CASSHAQGLFF. V is TRBV3-1 (or the pseudogene TRBV3-2) and J is TRBJ1-4, with TRBD1 identical over 7 bases. The CDR3 has 11 residues. Germline V gene data show CDR1 as LGHDT and CDR2 as YNNKEL (reference sequence). Germline trimming cut 3 bases from V and 14 bases from J; bases unmatched to any gene: 3.

V and J are TRBV4-3 and TRBJ1-4; D might be TRBD1 (5 bases). Germline CDR1 is LGHNA and CDR2 is YSLEER. This CDR3 contains 15 residues. Trimming pared 0 bases from V and 7 bases from J, leaving 12 bases between. The CDR3 DNA reads TGCGCCAGCAGCCAAGATCAGGGAAAGGGTGAAAAACTGTTTTTT. It codes for CASSQDQGKGEKLFF.